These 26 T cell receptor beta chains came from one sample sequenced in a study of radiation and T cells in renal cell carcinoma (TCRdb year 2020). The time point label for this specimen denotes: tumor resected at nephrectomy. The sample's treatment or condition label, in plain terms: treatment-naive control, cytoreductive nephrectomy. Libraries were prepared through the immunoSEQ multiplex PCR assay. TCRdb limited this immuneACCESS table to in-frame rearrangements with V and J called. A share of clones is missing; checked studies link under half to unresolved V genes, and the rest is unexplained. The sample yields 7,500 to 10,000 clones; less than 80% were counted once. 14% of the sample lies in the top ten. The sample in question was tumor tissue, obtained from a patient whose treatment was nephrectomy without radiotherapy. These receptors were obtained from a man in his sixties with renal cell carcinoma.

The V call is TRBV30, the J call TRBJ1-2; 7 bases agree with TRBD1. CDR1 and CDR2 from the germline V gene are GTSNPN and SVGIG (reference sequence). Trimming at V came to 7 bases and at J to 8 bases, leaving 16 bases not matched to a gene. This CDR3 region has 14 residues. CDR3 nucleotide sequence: TGTGCCTTAAACAGGGGCTCGCTTATCCCCGGCTACACCTTC. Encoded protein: CALNRGSLIPGYTF.

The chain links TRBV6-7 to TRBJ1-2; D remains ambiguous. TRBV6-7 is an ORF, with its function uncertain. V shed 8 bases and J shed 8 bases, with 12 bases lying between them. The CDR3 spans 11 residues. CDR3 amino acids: CASLGNRGYTF. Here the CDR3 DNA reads TGTGCCAGCCTCGGGAATAGGGGCTACACCTTC.

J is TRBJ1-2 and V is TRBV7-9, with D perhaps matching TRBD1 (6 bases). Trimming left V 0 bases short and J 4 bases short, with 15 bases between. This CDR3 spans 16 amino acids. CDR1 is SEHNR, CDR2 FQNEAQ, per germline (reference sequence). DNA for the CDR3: TGTGCCAGCAGCTTAGCCGGGGACACCACTGGCTATGGCTACACCTTC. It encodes CASSLAGDTTGYGYTF.

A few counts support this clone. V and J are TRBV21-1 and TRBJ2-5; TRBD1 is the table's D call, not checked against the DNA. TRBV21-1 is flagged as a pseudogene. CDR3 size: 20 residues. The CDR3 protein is CASKQPGTGTSFFPRETQYF. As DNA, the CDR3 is TGTGCCAGCAAACAACCGGGGACAGGGACGAGCTTTTTCCCCAGGGAGACCCAGTACTTC.

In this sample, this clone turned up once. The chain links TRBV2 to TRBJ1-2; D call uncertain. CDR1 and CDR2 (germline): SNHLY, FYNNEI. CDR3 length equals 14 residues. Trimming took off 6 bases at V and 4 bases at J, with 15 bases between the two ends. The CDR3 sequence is CASSRQTAGYGYTF. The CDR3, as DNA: TGTGCCAGCAGCCGACAAACCGCTGGCTATGGCTACACCTTC.

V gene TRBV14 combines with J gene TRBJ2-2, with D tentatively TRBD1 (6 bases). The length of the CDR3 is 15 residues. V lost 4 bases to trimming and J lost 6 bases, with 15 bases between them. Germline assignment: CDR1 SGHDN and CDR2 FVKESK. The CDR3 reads CASSRIQGYSGELFF. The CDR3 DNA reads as TGTGCCAGCAGCCGCATACAGGGTTACTCCGGGGAGCTGTTTTTT.

CDR3 protein: CASSLATGINYGYTF. CDR3 in DNA: TGCGCCAGCAGCTTGGCCACAGGGATTAACTATGGCTACACCTTC. The rearrangement joins TRBV5-1 to TRBJ1-2, with TRBD1 as a possible D gene (6 bases). CDR1 and CDR2 (germline): SGHRS, YFSETQ. The CDR3 covers 15 residues. V was trimmed by 0 bases and J by 1 base, leaving 10 bases between them. Full variable domain (remainder filled in from reference TRBV5-1 and TRBJ1-2): KAGVTQTPRYLIKTRGQQVTLSCSPISGHRSVSWYQQTPGQGLQFLFEYFSETQRNKGNFPGRFSGRQFSNSRSEMNVSTLELGDSALYLCASSLATGINYGYTFGSGTRLTVV.

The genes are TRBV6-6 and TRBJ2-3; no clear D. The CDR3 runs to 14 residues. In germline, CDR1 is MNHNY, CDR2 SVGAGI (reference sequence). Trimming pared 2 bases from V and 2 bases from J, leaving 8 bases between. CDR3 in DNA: TGTGCCAGCAGTTACCGCGACCCCACAGATACGCAGTATTTT. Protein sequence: CASSYRDPTDTQYF.

The CDR3 here is CASSLIAGGRETQYF. CDR3 coding DNA: TGTGCCAGCAGCTTGATAGCGGGGGGCCGAGAGACCCAGTACTTC. The gene calls are TRBV5-6 and TRBJ2-5; 10 bases fit TRBD2. CDR3 length: 15 residues. The germline V gene has CDR1 SGHDT and CDR2 YYEEEE. V was pared by 1 base and J by 4 bases, with 4 bases of the junction left unmatched. Together with reference TRBV5-6 and TRBJ2-5, the CDR3 gives the full variable domain: DAGVTQSPTHLIKTRGQQVTLRCSPKSGHDTVSWYQQALGQGPQFIFQYYEEEERQRGNFPDRFSGHQFPNYSSELNVNALLLGDSALYLCASSLIAGGRETQYFGPGTRLLVL.

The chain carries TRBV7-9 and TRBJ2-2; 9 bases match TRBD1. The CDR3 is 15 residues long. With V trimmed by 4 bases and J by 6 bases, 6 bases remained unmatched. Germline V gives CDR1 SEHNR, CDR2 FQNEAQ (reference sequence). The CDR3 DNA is TGTGCCAGCAGCTCTGGGACAGGGTTTCCCGGGGAGCTGTTTTTT. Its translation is CASSSGTGFPGELFF.

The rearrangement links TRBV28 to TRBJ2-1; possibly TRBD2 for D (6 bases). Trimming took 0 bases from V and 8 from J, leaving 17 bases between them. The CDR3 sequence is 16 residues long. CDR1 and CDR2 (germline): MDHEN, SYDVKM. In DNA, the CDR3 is TGTGCCAGCAGTTTATGGCAGGCCACCTCGGGGGATGAGCAGTTCTTC. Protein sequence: CASSLWQATSGDEQFF.

CDR3 region: CASSVGEGTTGTQYF. CDR3 coding DNA: TGTGCCAGCAGCGTAGGGGAAGGTACCACAGGGACCCAGTACTTC. The J gene is TRBJ2-5, the V gene TRBV9; TRBD1 is a possible D gene (5 bases). The CDR3 sequence is 15 residues long. The ends were cut back, 0 bases at V and 7 bases at J, with 16 bases in the middle. Germline V CDR1 and CDR2: SGDLS, YYNGEE. Supplemented by reference TRBV9 and TRBJ2-5, the full variable domain reads DSGVTQTPKHLITATGQRVTLRCSPRSGDLSVYWYQQSLDQGLQFLIQYYNGEERAKGNILERFSAQQFPDLHSELNLSSLELGDSALYFCASSVGEGTTGTQYFGPGTRLLVL.

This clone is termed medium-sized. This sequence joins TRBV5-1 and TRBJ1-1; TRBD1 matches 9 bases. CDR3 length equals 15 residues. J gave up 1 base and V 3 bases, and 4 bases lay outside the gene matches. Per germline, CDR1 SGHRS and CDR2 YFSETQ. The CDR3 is CASSWEQGANTEAFF. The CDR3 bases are TGCGCCAGCAGCTGGGAACAGGGGGCGAACACTGAAGCTTTCTTT.

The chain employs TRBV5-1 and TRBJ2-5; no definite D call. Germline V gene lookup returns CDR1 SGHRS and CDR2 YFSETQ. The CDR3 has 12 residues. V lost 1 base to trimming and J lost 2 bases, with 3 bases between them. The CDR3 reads CASSLSQETQYF. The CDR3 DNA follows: TGCGCCAGCAGCTTGTCACAAGAGACCCAGTACTTC.

CDR3 region: CSVAETGGPAEAFF. The CDR3 region has the DNA TGCAGCGTTGCTGAAACAGGGGGCCCGGCTGAAGCTTTCTTT. The chain has TRBV29-1 and TRBJ1-1; 9 bases line up with TRBD1. This CDR3 has 14 residues. V lost 4 bases to trimming and J lost 6 bases; unmatched junction nucleotides: 9. From germline, CDR1 is SQVTM and CDR2 ANQGSEA.

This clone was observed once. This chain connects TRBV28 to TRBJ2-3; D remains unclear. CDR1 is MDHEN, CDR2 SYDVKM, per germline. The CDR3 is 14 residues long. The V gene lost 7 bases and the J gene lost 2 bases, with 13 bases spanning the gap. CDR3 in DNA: TGTGCCAGCAACATCGTTAGTCCCACAGATACGCAGTATTTT. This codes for CASNIVSPTDTQYF.

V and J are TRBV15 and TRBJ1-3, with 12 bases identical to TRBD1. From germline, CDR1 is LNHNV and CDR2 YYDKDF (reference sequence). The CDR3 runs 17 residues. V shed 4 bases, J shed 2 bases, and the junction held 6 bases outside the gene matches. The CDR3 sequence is CATSTTGQGAAGNTIYF. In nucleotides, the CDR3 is TGTGCCACCAGCACTACGGGACAGGGGGCTGCTGGAAACACCATATATTTT.

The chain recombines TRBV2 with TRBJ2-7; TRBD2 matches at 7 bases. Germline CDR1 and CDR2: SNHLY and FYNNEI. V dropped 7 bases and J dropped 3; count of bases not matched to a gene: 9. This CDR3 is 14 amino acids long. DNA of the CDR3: TGTGCCAGCAAACCGGGACTAACCGTCTACGAGCAGTACTTC. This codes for CASKPGLTVYEQYF.

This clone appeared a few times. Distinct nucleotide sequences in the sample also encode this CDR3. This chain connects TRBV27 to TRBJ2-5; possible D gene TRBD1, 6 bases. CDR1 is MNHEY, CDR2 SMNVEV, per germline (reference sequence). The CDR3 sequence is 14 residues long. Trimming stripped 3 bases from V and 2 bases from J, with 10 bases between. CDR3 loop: CASSFRGGQETQYF. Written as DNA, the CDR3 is TGTGCCAGCAGTTTTCGAGGGGGACAAGAGACCCAGTACTTC.

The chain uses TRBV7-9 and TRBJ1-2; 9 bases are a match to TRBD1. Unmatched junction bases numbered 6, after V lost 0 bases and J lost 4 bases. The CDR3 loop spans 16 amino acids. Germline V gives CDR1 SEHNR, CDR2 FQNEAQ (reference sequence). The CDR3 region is CASSLARDRVVYGYTF. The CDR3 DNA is TGTGCCAGCAGCTTAGCCCGGGACAGGGTAGTCTATGGCTACACCTTC.

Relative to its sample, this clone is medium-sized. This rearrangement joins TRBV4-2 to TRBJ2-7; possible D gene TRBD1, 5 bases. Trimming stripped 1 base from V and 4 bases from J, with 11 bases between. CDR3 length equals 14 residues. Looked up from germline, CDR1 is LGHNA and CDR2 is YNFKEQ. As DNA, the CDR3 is TGTGCCAGCAGCCAAGGGACATCCGGGTACGAGCAGTACTTC. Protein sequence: CASSQGTSGYEQYF.

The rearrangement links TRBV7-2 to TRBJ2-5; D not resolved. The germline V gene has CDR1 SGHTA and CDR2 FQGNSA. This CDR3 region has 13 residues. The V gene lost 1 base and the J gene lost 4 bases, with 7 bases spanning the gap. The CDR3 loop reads CASSLGRAETQYF. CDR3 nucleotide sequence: TGTGCCAGCAGCTTAGGTCGGGCAGAGACCCAGTACTTC.

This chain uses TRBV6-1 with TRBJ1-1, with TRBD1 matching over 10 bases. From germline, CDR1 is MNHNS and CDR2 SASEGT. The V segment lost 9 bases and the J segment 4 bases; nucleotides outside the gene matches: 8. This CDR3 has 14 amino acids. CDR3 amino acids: CASGDRGLGTEAFF. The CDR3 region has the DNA TGTGCCAGTGGGGACAGGGGATTGGGCACTGAAGCTTTCTTT.

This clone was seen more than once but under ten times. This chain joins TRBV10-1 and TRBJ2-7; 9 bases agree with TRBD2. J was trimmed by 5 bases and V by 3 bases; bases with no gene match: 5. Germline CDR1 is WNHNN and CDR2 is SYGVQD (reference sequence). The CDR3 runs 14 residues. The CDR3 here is CASSEGLAGHEQYF. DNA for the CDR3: TGCGCCAGCAGTGAAGGGCTAGCGGGACACGAGCAGTACTTC.

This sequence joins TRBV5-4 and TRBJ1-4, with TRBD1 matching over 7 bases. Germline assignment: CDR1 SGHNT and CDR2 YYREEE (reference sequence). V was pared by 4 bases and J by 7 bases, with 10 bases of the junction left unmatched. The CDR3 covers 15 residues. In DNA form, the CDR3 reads TGTGCCAGCAGCCAAAAGACAGGGTCGGGTGAAAAACTGTTTTTT. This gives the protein CASSQKTGSGEKLFF.

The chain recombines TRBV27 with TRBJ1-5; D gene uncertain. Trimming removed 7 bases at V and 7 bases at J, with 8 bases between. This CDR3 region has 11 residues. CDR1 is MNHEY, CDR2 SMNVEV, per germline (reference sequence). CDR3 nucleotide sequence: TGTGCCAGCATTCCCCTCCAGCCCCAGCATTTT. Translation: CASIPLQPQHF.